The 26 T cell receptor beta chains below were found in one sample sequenced in a study of T cell changes during pregnancy in multiple sclerosis. Measured with immunoSEQ multiplex PCR; TCRdb has only the in-frame clones, and not every one. There are over 100,000 clones in the sample; more than 85% occur only once, and less than 2% lies in the top ten. The starting material was peripheral blood, obtained in the third trimester of pregnancy. These receptors all come from a female donor with multiple sclerosis, enrolled in a pregnancy study.

The count of this clone is one. This chain uses TRBV6-1 with TRBJ2-6, with D possibly being TRBD2 (6 bases). The CDR3 has 12 amino acids. Looked up from germline, CDR1 is MNHNS and CDR2 is SASEGT. V gave up 0 bases and J gave up 13 bases, with 7 bases separating them. CDR3 bases: TGTGCCAGCAGTGAAGCGCGGGGAGTCCTGACTTTC. It codes for CASSEARGVLTF.

The chain is built from TRBV11-3 and TRBJ2-1; 10 positions agree with TRBD2. Germline assignment: CDR1 SGHNT and CDR2 YENEEA. The CDR3 is 19 amino acids. V was clipped by 1 base and J by 8 bases; unmatched bases: 17. As DNA, the CDR3 is TGTGCCAGCAGCTTAGGCCCAGCGGGAGGGCCCCCTGGGGTAGATGAGCAGTTCTTC. This sequence encodes CASSLGPAGGPPGVDEQFF. Drawing the rest from reference TRBV11-3 and TRBJ2-1, the complete variable domain is EAGVVQSPRYKIIEKKQPVAFWCNPISGHNTLYWYLQNLGQGPELLIRYENEEAVDDSQLPKDRFSAERLKGVDSTLKIQPAELGDSAVYLCASSLGPAGGPPGVDEQFFGPGTRLTVL.

This sequence joins TRBV5-6 and TRBJ2-2; TRBD1 might be the D (5 bases). The CDR3 totals 18 residues. The ends were cut back, 2 bases at V and 3 bases at J, with 20 bases in the middle. Germline CDR1 reads SGHDT; CDR2 reads YYEEEE. DNA of the CDR3: TGTGCCAGCAGCTTCCCCACAAGGGGTGTTGGCGACACCGGGGAGCTGTTTTTT. Residues: CASSFPTRGVGDTGELFF.

J is TRBJ2-7 and V is TRBV30; D possibly corresponds to TRBD2 (5 bases). Per the germline V gene, CDR1 is GTSNPN and CDR2 is SVGIG (reference sequence). Trimming shortened V by 7 bases and J by 3 bases, and 13 bases separated the two germline ends. The CDR3 totals 12 residues. Here the CDR3 reads CASGLGVYEQYF. The CDR3 DNA reads TGTGCCTCCGGACTGGGTGTCTACGAGCAGTACTTC.

For this clone: One end of the junction varies from germline; a read error may be responsible. This chain connects TRBV6-5 to TRBJ2-1; the D gene is possibly TRBD2 (6 bases). The CDR3 length is 15 residues. CDR1 MNHEY and CDR2 SVGAGI come from the germline V gene. The CDR3 nucleotides read TGTGCCAGCATGGGAGCATTCGGGTTCGCGGGAAGCGTGATCTTC. This codes for CASMGAFGFAGSVIF.

The DNA of the CDR3 is TGTGCCAGCAGTCCCGTAGCTACTAACTATGGCTACACCTTC. Translating it yields CASSPVATNYGYTF. This chain uses TRBV28 with TRBJ1-2; no firm D call. The V and J ends lost 5 bases and 0 bases respectively, with 10 bases between them. The CDR3 has 14 amino acids. Germline CDR1 MDHEN, CDR2 SYDVKM.

The chain employs TRBV30 and TRBJ1-1; 7 bases match TRBD1. Losses at the gene ends were 3 bases for V and 4 bases for J; bases not matched to a gene: 5. CDR3 size: 13 residues. Germline V gives CDR1 GTSNPN, CDR2 SVGIG (reference sequence). CDR3 loop: CAWRTGPGTEAFF. The DNA for the CDR3 is TGTGCCTGGAGGACAGGGCCGGGCACTGAAGCTTTCTTT.

The V call is TRBV28, the J call TRBJ2-3; tentatively, D is TRBD1 (6 bases). This CDR3 region has 15 residues. The germline CDR1 and CDR2 sequences are MDHEN and SYDVKM. V was pared by 2 bases and J by 1 base, with 10 bases between. DNA of the CDR3: TGTGCCAGCAGTTTAATACAGGGCGGCACAGATACGCAGTATTTT. Protein product: CASSLIQGGTDTQYF. Full variable domain (outside the CDR3, taken from reference TRBV28 and TRBJ2-3): DVKVTQSSRYLVKRTGEKVFLECVQDMDHENMFWYRQDPGLGLRLIYFSYDVKMKEKGDIPEGYSVSREKKERFSLILESASTNQTSMYLCASSLIQGGTDTQYFGPGTRLTVL.

The chain carries TRBV21-1 and TRBJ1-2; the listed D gene, TRBD1, was not tested against the DNA. TRBV21-1 is described as a pseudogene. The CDR3 has 18 residues. CDR3 residues: CASSKRRVRGRLIYGYTF. The CDR3 DNA reads as TGTGCCAGCAGCAAACGGCGGGTGAGGGGGCGCCTGATCTATGGCTACACCTTC.

The V gene is TRBV5-4, the J gene TRBJ2-7; weak D call: TRBD2 (5 bases). V dropped 0 bases and J dropped 7 bases, with 14 bases sitting between them. Germline CDR1 and CDR2: SGHNT and YYREEE (reference sequence). The CDR3 spans 14 residues. Here the CDR3 reads CASSLGGSSGEQYF. CDR3 bases: TGTGCCAGCAGCTTGGGTGGGAGCTCTGGTGAGCAGTACTTC.

The chain carries TRBV7-3 and TRBJ2-5; the D gene is possibly TRBD1 (5 bases). This CDR3 region has 13 residues. Germline V gene data show CDR1 as SGHTA and CDR2 as FQGTGA. V was pared by 1 base and J by 4 bases, with 7 bases between. The CDR3 region has the DNA TGTGCCAGCAGCTTAAGACAGTTAGAGACCCAGTACTTC. This gives the protein CASSLRQLETQYF.

The V call is TRBV5-1, the J call TRBJ1-1, with D hard to call. This CDR3 is built from 15 residues. Trimming took 0 bases from V and 3 from J, leaving 12 bases between them. Germline loops: CDR1 SGHRS, CDR2 YFSETQ. The CDR3 protein is CASSLDPIGDTEAFF. CDR3 in DNA: TGCGCCAGCAGCTTGGATCCCATCGGAGACACTGAAGCTTTCTTT.

The rearrangement uses TRBV15 and TRBJ1-2, with a tentative D call TRBD1 (5 bases). Germline CDR1 reads LNHNV; CDR2 reads YYDKDF (reference sequence). The CDR3 is 15 residues long. Trimming removed 0 bases at V and 0 bases at J, with 8 bases between. CDR3 loop: CATSRDQTANYGYTF. In DNA, the CDR3 is TGTGCCACCAGCAGAGACCAGACAGCTAACTATGGCTACACCTTC.

The V gene is TRBV9, the J gene TRBJ2-2; a possible D gene is TRBD1 (5 bases). The CDR3 sequence is 14 residues long. Trimming removed 2 bases from V and 4 bases from J, with 9 bases in between. The V gene's germline CDR1 is SGDLS and CDR2 YYNGEE. The CDR3 nucleotides are TGTGCCAGCAGCGTCCAGGGTTTCACCGGGGAGCTGTTTTTT. It codes for CASSVQGFTGELFF.

The rearrangement uses TRBV30 and TRBJ2-7; the D gene is possibly TRBD1 (6 bases). Trimming removed 0 bases from V and 5 bases from J, with 11 bases in between. This CDR3 is 13 amino acids long. The germline V gene has CDR1 GTSNPN and CDR2 SVGIG (reference sequence). The CDR3 reads CAWSVQGPHEQYF. The DNA for the CDR3 is TGTGCCTGGAGTGTACAGGGCCCCCACGAGCAGTACTTC.

The chain uses TRBV11-2 and TRBJ2-2; 12 bases map to TRBD1. The germline V gene encodes CDR1 SGHAT and CDR2 FQNNGV. This CDR3 is built from 15 residues. V shed 5 bases, J shed 6 bases, and the junction held 4 bases outside the gene matches. CDR3 nucleotides: TGTGCCAGCAGCCCGGGACAGGGGGCCTCCGGGGAGCTGTTTTTT. Its translation: CASSPGQGASGELFF.

J is TRBJ2-3 and V is TRBV9; D possibly corresponds to TRBD2 (6 bases). V gave up 2 bases and J gave up 3 bases, with 22 bases separating them. There are 18 residues in the CDR3. CDR1 and CDR2 from the germline V gene are SGDLS and YYNGEE. The CDR3 spells CASSVQLSTREITDTQYF. CDR3 nucleotide sequence: TGTGCCAGCAGCGTCCAGCTCTCTACCCGGGAGATAACAGATACGCAGTATTTT.

The genes are TRBV5-1 and TRBJ2-5, with D perhaps matching TRBD2 (6 bases). The ends were cut back, 4 bases at V and 5 bases at J, with 21 bases in the middle. The CDR3 length is 16 residues. The germline V gene encodes CDR1 SGHRS and CDR2 YFSETQ. The CDR3 nucleotides are TGCGCCAGCAGCCAGCGGACTATCAGTCTTGCTGAGACCCAGTACTTC. Its protein is CASSQRTISLAETQYF.

In nucleotides, the CDR3 is TGTGCCAGCAGCTCCCCCTCCGGGACAGGGGCCATACAAGAGACCCAGTACTTC. This encodes CASSSPSGTGAIQETQYF. This chain uses TRBV11-3 with TRBJ2-5; 10 nucleotides line up with TRBD1. Germline V gene data show CDR1 as SGHNT and CDR2 as YENEEA. This CDR3 contains 18 residues. The junction had 13 bases not matched to a gene; V was cut back by 4 bases and J by 2 bases.

CDR3 loop: CAWQQRGQSTEAFF. CDR3 DNA sequence: TGTGCCTGGCAACAGAGAGGACAGTCCACTGAAGCTTTCTTT. The chain employs TRBV30 and TRBJ1-1; TRBD1 might be the D (6 bases). The V end lost 5 bases, the J end lost 4 bases, and 17 bases lay between the germline ends. Germline assignment: CDR1 GTSNPN and CDR2 SVGIG (reference sequence). The CDR3 consists of 14 residues.

This rearrangement joins TRBV5-5 to TRBJ2-3, with unresolved D. Trimming took 5 bases from V and 2 from J, leaving 12 bases between them. CDR1 is SGHKS, CDR2 YYEKEE, per germline (reference sequence). This CDR3 is 14 amino acids long. The CDR3 loop is CASSLDGNTDTQYF. CDR3 nucleotides: TGTGCCAGCAGTCTAGATGGTAACACAGATACGCAGTATTTT.

This chain uses TRBV9 with TRBJ1-2; tentatively, D is TRBD1 (6 bases). The CDR3 runs 14 residues. V was shortened by 4 bases and J by 7 bases, with 17 bases between the two germline ends. CDR1 is SGDLS and CDR2 is YYNGEE in the germline V gene. The CDR3 loop reads CASSPSGTFLGYTF. The CDR3 DNA is TGTGCCAGCAGCCCTTCCGGGACATTCCTTGGCTACACCTTC.

V usage is TRBV25-1 and J usage is TRBJ1-5; no clear D gene. The CDR3 totals 14 residues. Looked up from germline, CDR1 is MGHDK and CDR2 is SYGVNS. V gave up 6 bases and J gave up 0 bases, with 9 bases separating them. In DNA form, the CDR3 reads TGTGCCAGCAGCCCCCGGGATAGCAATCAGCCCCAGCATTTT. Its translation: CASSPRDSNQPQHF.

The V call is TRBV6-5, the J call TRBJ2-7, with 13 bases fitting TRBD2. Germline V gives CDR1 MNHEY, CDR2 SVGAGI. This CDR3 has 16 amino acids. Trimming cost V 4 bases and J 5 bases; bases outside gene matches: 8. The CDR3 spells CASSFGLAGAGNEQYF. Here the CDR3 DNA reads TGTGCCAGCAGTTTTGGACTAGCGGGGGCCGGCAACGAGCAGTACTTC.

The DNA for the CDR3 is TGTGCCAGCAGTGCCAGAGGGCTGCCACAAGAGACCCAGTACTTC. Its protein is CASSARGLPQETQYF. The V call is TRBV6-1, the J call TRBJ2-5, with a possible D match to TRBD2 (5 bases). The ends were cut back, 4 bases at V and 2 bases at J, with 14 bases in the middle. Germline V gene data show CDR1 as MNHNS and CDR2 as SASEGT. CDR3 length: 15 amino acids.

This clone was seen only a few times. The chain recombines TRBV11-3 with TRBJ2-2; D is ambiguous. The CDR3 loop spans 14 amino acids. The V and J ends lost 8 bases and 6 bases respectively, with 16 bases between them. Germline V lookup: CDR1 SGHNT, CDR2 YENEEA. CDR3 sequence reads: CASGVSPGAGELFF. The DNA of the CDR3 is TGTGCCAGCGGCGTCTCCCCTGGAGCCGGGGAGCTGTTTTTT.